Detailed here is one T cell receptor (beta chain). As yet, its antigen is unknown. This sample is part of a study of glioma-infiltrating T cells. As for the study in general: Before surgery, glioma patients received dexamethasone for at most six days. Sequencing aimed for about 4- to 10-fold coverage of about a million peripheral T cells.

Losses at the gene ends were 3 bases for V and 3 bases for J; bases not matched to a gene: 1. The V gene's germline CDR1 is MNHEY and CDR2 SMNVEV (reference sequence). The CDR3 extends over 14 amino acids. Amplification of TCR alpha and beta CDR3 regions from RNA used iRepertoire nested multiplex PCR. Input was 100-400 ng of tissue mRNA or PBMC total RNA. TCRdb reprocessed the multiplex PCR reads with MiXCR, giving one entry per CDR3 protein. The sample includes about 380,000 distinct CDR3 sequences, 41% of them seen just once. Findings and limits, study-wide: Gliomas, especially low-grade, showed above-expected tissue-blood divergence; non-neoplastic patients showed below.

This sequence was found in a human donor with low-grade glioma or glioblastoma, undergoing nonglioma brain surgery, or in good health (not recorded which). The sequenced sample was glioma tissue, nonneoplastic brain tissue, or PBMCs (not recorded which). This sequence joins TRBV27 and TRBJ2-1; TRBD2 matches at 8 bases. CDR3: CASSFSGVYNEQFF. DNA of the CDR3: TGTGCCAGCAGTTTTAGCGGGGTCTACAATGAGCAGTTCTTC.